This entry lists 14 T cell receptor beta chains sequenced from one sample in a study of regulatory T cells in long-lasting Graves disease. Through Arm-PCR of CDR3 regions and iRepertoire HTBI primers, TCR beta libraries were built. TCRdb fed the multiplex PCR reads into MiXCR, producing one record per CDR3 protein. The sample consists of some 300,000 distinct CDR3 sequences, 20% to 25% of them appearing once. Time point reported: persistent/refractory GD, antithyroid drugs over 5 years with positive TRAb. The TCR library was made from RNA extracted from PBMCs. This specimen consisted of peripheral blood mononuclear cells (PBMCs), obtained when the disease was refractory, from a patient treated with antithyroid drugs. All receptors derive from a female donor with Graves disease.

This clonotype appeared many times. This chain connects TRBV6-2 or TRBV6-3 to TRBJ2-7; 9 bases fit TRBD1. Losses at the gene ends were 6 bases for V and 7 bases for J; bases not matched to a gene: 10. Per germline, CDR1 MNHEY and CDR2 SVGEGT. CDR3 length: 14 residues. The CDR3 loop is CASSPGQGAGEQYF. The CDR3, as DNA: TGTGCCAGCAGCCCGGGACAGGGAGCGGGTGAGCAGTACTTC.

The rearrangement joins TRBV7-9 to TRBJ2-1, with 10 positions matching TRBD2. The CDR3 loop spans 14 amino acids. Germline CDR1 and CDR2: SEHNR and FQNEAQ (reference sequence). The trim removed 5 bases at V and 12 bases at J, leaving 10 bases unmatched. The CDR3 nucleotides are TGTGCCAGCAGCCCTAGAGCGGGGGGGGGTGGGCAGTTCTTC. It translates to CASSPRAGGGGQFF.

This clonotype was recorded at least ten times. The gene calls are TRBV11-3 and TRBJ2-3, with 9 nucleotides matching TRBD1. This CDR3 is 12 amino acids long. The germline gives CDR1 SGHNT, CDR2 YENEEA. V shed 3 bases and J 11 bases; nucleotides not matched to a gene: 3. CDR3 coding DNA: TGTGCCAGCAGCTTGACAGGGGGGAAGCAGTATTTT. It is translated as CASSLTGGKQYF. The full variable domain, with the rest looked up from reference TRBV11-3 and TRBJ2-3, is EAGVVQSPRYKIIEKKQPVAFWCNPISGHNTLYWYLQNLGQGPELLIRYENEEAVDDSQLPKDRFSAERLKGVDSTLKIQPAELGDSAVYLCASSLTGGKQYFGPGTRLTVL.

The rearrangement uses TRBV24-1 and TRBJ2-6; 8 positions match TRBD1. Germline V gene sequence: CDR1 KGHDR, CDR2 SFDVKD. The V segment lost 4 bases and the J segment 1 base; nucleotides outside the gene matches: 2. The CDR3 covers 16 residues. The CDR3: CATSDRGQSGANVLTF. For the CDR3, the DNA is TGTGCCACCAGTGACAGGGGGCAATCTGGGGCCAACGTCCTGACTTTC.

The sample holds a few counts of this clonotype. This chain joins TRBV12-3 or TRBV12-4 and TRBJ1-3; D call uncertain. CDR3 length: 13 amino acids. V lost 3 bases and J 3 bases, leaving 6 bases between the germline ends. The CDR3 bases are TGTGCCAGCAGTTTCGGTAGTGGAAACACCATATATTTT. Amino acid sequence: CASSFGSGNTIYF.

This clonotype was detected a few times. The chain recombines TRBV7-3 with TRBJ2-1; 9 bases are a match to TRBD2. V was clipped by 3 bases and J by 8 bases; unmatched bases: 8. This CDR3 contains 15 residues. Germline-derived CDR1 and CDR2 are SGHTA and FQGTGA. CDR3 loop: CASSLFGGREYEQFF. In DNA form, the CDR3 reads TGTGCCAGCAGCTTGTTTGGCGGGAGGGAGTATGAGCAGTTCTTC. The full variable domain, in which reference TRBV7-3 and TRBJ2-1 provide the parts outside the CDR3, is GAGVSQTPSNKVTEKGKYVELRCDPISGHTALYWYRQSLGQGPEFLIYFQGTGAADDSGLPNDRFFAVRPEGSVSTLKIQRTERGDSAVYLCASSLFGGREYEQFFGPGTRLTVL.

In this sample, this clonotype turned up a few times. The V and J genes are TRBV4-1 and TRBJ1-6; D is unclear. The CDR3 spans 16 residues. The germline V and J ends were trimmed by 3 bases and 9 bases, with 18 bases remaining between them. Looked up from germline, CDR1 is MGHRA and CDR2 is YSYEKL. The CDR3 loop reads CASSQIFGVKGSPLHF. CDR3 in DNA: TGCGCCAGCAGCCAGATCTTTGGGGTTAAGGGTTCACCCCTCCACTTT.

With respect to this clonotype: A much bigger clone sits one base away, suggesting this may be a read error. The chain couples TRBV7-2 to TRBJ2-5; TRBD2 might be the D (6 bases). CDR1 is SGHTA, CDR2 FQGNSA, per germline. The CDR3 loop spans 15 amino acids. CDR3 DNA sequence: TGTGCCGGCAGCTTAGACGGAGGGGCCCAGGAGACCCAGTACTTC. Protein: CAGSLDGGAQETQYF.

This clonotype has just a few counts. V usage is TRBV11-2 and J usage is TRBJ2-3; possible D gene TRBD2, 6 bases. Germline CDR1 SGHAT, CDR2 FQNNGV. V lost 1 base and J lost 0, with 20 bases in between. The CDR3 consists of 19 residues. Here the CDR3 reads CASSLVAGLIVVSTDTQYF. The CDR3 region has the DNA TGTGCCAGCAGCTTAGTGGCGGGACTCATAGTAGTTAGCACAGATACGCAGTATTTT.

The rearrangement joins TRBV3-1 to TRBJ2-7, with a weak D call TRBD1 (5 bases). Trimming pared 3 bases from V and 2 bases from J, leaving 14 bases between. The CDR3 covers 15 residues. Germline V gene data show CDR1 as LGHDT and CDR2 as YNNKEL (reference sequence). This CDR3 is CASSHGLGAPYEQYF. The CDR3 region has the DNA TGTGCCAGCAGCCACGGGTTAGGGGCCCCCTACGAGCAGTACTTC.

This clonotype was detected only a few times. The chain couples TRBV28 to TRBJ2-7; D may be TRBD1 or TRBD2 (5 bases each). The CDR3 runs 14 residues. Germline CDR1 and CDR2: MDHEN and SYDVKM. V was shortened by 4 bases and J by 0 bases, with 10 bases between the two germline ends. The CDR3 DNA follows: TGTGCCAGCAGTTGGTCAGGGAGCTCCTACGAGCAGTACTTC. Amino acids: CASSWSGSSYEQYF.

This clonotype was counted many times. The chain uses TRBV27 and TRBJ2-5; 7 bases are shared with TRBD1. This CDR3 spans 14 amino acids. J was trimmed by 6 bases and V by 4 bases; bases with no gene match: 8. Germline V gene lookup returns CDR1 MNHEY and CDR2 SMNVEV (reference sequence). The CDR3 region is CASSWTGQRQTQYF. CDR3 nucleotide sequence: TGTGCCAGCAGTTGGACGGGACAGAGGCAGACCCAGTACTTC.

This clonotype came up a few times. The V and J genes are TRBV20-1 and TRBJ1-5; the D gene is possibly TRBD1 (6 bases). Trimming took off 0 bases at V and 5 bases at J, with 20 bases between the two ends. Germline assignment: CDR1 DFQATT and CDR2 SNEGSKA (reference sequence). This CDR3 is built from 17 residues. The CDR3 here is CSARERDWDTLDQPQHF. The CDR3 DNA reads as TGCAGTGCTAGAGAGAGAGACTGGGACACCTTAGATCAGCCCCAGCATTTT.

The genes are TRBV5-6 and TRBJ2-7, with TRBD1 matching over 9 bases. Germline V lookup: CDR1 SGHDT, CDR2 YYEEEE. The length of the CDR3 is 14 residues. V gave up 3 bases and J gave up 3 bases; unmatched junction bases: 4. Here the CDR3 DNA reads TGTGCCAGCAGCTCCACAGGGGGCATCTACGAGCAGTACTTC. It translates to CASSSTGGIYEQYF.